The source of this T cell receptor beta chain is a study of blood T cell repertoires in COVID-19. Study as a whole: The United States, Italy and Spain supplied acute and convalescent COVID-19 samples. T cells, B-cell-depleted T cells, or PBMCs supplied cDNA or gDNA.

Per the authors' pipeline: Cell counts per sample came from amplifying reference gene primers. Some clones are missing from TCRdb's copy, which holds only in-frame ones; the method was immunoSEQ multiplex PCR. V, J and clone size reflect that table, while D and trimming were determined from the DNA. Of fewer than 300,000 clones listed, around 86% were seen once; the top ten hold 13%. Sequenced material: peripheral blood. The TCR originated in a human donor in a cohort sampled during active COVID-19.

This CDR3 reads CASNSGGSMHYEQYF. For the CDR3, the DNA is TGTGCCAGCAACTCCGGTGGGAGTATGCACTACGAGCAGTACTTC. J is TRBJ2-7 and V is TRBV28, with a tentative D call TRBD2 (5 bases). CDR3 length equals 15 residues. The germline V and J ends were trimmed by 7 bases and 3 bases, with 19 bases remaining between them. Germline-derived CDR1 and CDR2 are MDHEN and SYDVKM.